This T cell receptor beta chain was profiled in a study of blood T cell repertoires in COVID-19. J was trimmed by 5 bases and V by 3 bases; bases with no gene match: 6. The CDR3 has 14 amino acids. Germline V gene data show CDR1 as KGHDR and CDR2 as SFDVKD. The protocol was immunoSEQ multiplex PCR, while the TCRdb copy is restricted to in-frame clones and leaves out a portion. The data contain under 85,000 clones, 82% of them singletons. The V gene is TRBV24-1, the J gene TRBJ2-7; the match to TRBD2 covers 7 bases. Material: peripheral blood. The sequence was collected from a human donor in a cohort sampled during active COVID-19. The CDR3 nucleotides read TGTGCCACCAGTGATCCCCAGGGACTACACGAGCAGTACTTC. It translates to CATSDPQGLHEQYF.